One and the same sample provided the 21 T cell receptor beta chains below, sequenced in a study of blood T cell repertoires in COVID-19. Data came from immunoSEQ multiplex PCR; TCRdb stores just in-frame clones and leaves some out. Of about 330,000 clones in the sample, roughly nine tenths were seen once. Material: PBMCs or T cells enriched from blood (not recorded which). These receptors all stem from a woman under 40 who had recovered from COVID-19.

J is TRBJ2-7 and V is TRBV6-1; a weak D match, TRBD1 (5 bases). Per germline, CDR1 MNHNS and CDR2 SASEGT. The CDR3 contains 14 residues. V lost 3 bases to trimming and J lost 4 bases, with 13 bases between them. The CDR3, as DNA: TGTGCCAGCAGTGACGGCGTCAGGGCATACGAGCAGTACTTC. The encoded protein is CASSDGVRAYEQYF.

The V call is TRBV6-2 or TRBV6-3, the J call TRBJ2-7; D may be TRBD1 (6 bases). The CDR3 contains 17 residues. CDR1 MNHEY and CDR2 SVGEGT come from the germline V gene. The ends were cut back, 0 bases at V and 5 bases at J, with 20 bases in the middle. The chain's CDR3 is CASSYSDSAKRLDEQYF. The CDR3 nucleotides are TGTGCCAGCAGTTACTCGGACAGCGCCAAACGTTTGGACGAGCAGTACTTC.

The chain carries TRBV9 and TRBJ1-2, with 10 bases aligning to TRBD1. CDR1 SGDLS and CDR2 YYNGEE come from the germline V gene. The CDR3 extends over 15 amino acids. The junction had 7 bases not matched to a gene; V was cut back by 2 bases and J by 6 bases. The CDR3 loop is CASSVGDRGFNGYTF. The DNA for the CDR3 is TGTGCCAGCAGCGTTGGGGACAGGGGATTTAATGGCTACACCTTC.

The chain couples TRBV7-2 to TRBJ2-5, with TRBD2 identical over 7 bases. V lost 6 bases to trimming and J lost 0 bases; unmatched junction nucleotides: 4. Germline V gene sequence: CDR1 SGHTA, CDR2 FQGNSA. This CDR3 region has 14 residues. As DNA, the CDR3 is TGTGCCAGCAGAGCGGGGAGAAACCAAGAGACCCAGTACTTC. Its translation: CASRAGRNQETQYF.

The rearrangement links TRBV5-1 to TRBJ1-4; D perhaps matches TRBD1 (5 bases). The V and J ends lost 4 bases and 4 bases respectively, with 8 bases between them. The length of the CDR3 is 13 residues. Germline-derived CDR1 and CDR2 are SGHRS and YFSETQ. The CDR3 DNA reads TGCGCCAGCAGCCAGGGACTTAATGAAAAACTGTTTTTT. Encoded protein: CASSQGLNEKLFF.

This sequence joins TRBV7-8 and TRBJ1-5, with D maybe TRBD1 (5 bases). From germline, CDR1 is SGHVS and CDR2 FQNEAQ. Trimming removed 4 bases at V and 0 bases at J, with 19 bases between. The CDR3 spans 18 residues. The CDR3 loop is CASSSLAVGGYSNQPQHF. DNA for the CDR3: TGTGCCAGCAGCTCCCTGGCAGTCGGGGGGTATAGCAATCAGCCCCAGCATTTT.

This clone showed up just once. As DNA, the CDR3 is TGTGCCAGCAGTCGGGGGGGTAAAGAGACCCAGTACTTC. This codes for CASSRGGKETQYF. The gene calls are TRBV28 and TRBJ2-5; 8 nucleotides line up with TRBD2. Germline CDR1 is MDHEN and CDR2 is SYDVKM. The CDR3 loop spans 13 amino acids. V lost 5 bases to trimming and J lost 3 bases; unmatched junction nucleotides: 2.

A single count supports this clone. For the CDR3, the DNA is TGTGCCAGCCTGGGGTCGCTAAGGACAGGGCCAATGGGGGACATTCAGTACTTC. Encoded protein: CASLGSLRTGPMGDIQYF. The genes are TRBV2 and TRBJ2-4; the match to TRBD1 covers 8 bases. The trim removed 8 bases at V and 8 bases at J, leaving 23 bases unmatched. The germline CDR1 and CDR2 sequences are SNHLY and FYNNEI. The CDR3 sequence is 18 residues long.

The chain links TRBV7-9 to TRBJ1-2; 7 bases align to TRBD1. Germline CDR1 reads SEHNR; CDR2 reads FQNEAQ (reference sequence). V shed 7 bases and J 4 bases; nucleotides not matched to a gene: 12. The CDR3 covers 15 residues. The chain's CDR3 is CASTPQDRETYGYTF. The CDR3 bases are TGTGCCAGCACCCCACAAGACAGGGAAACCTATGGCTACACCTTC. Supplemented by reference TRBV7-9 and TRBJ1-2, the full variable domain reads DTGVSQNPRHKITKRGQNVTFRCDPISEHNRLYWYRQTLGQGPEFLTYFQNEAQLEKSRLLSDRFSAERPKGSFSTLEIQRTEQGDSAMYLCASTPQDRETYGYTFGSGTRLTVV.

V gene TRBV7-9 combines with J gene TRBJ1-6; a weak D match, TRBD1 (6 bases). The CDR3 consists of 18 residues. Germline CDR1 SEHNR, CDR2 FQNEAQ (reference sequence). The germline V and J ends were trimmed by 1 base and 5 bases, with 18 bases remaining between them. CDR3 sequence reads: CASSLVSRPTGNNSPLHF. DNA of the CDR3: TGTGCCAGCAGCTTAGTGTCCCGGCCGACAGGCAATAATTCACCCCTCCACTTT.

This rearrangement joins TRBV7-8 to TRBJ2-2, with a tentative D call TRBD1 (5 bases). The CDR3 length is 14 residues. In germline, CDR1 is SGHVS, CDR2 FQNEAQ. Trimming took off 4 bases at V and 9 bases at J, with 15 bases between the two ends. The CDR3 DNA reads TGTGCCAGCAGCTCATCCGACGGACACTGGGAGCTGTTTTTT. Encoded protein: CASSSSDGHWELFF.

CDR3 residues: CASSAGTMTRYNEQFF. DNA of the CDR3: TGTGCCAGCAGCGCCGGGACTATGACCCGCTACAATGAGCAGTTCTTC. The chain links TRBV2 to TRBJ2-1; 7 positions match TRBD2. Germline CDR1 reads SNHLY; CDR2 reads FYNNEI. The CDR3 is made up of 16 amino acids. The J segment lost 3 bases and the V segment lost 6 bases, leaving 11 bases of the junction unmatched.

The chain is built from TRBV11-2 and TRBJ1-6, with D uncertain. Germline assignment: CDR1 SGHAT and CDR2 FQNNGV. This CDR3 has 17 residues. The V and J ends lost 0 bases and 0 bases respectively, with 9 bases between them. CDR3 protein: CASSLDVRSSYNSPLHF. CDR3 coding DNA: TGTGCCAGCAGCTTAGATGTCAGAAGCTCCTATAATTCACCCCTCCACTTT.

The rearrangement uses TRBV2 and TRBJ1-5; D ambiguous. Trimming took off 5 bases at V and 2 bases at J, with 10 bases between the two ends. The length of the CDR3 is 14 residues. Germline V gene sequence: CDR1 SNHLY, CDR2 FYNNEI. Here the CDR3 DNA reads TGTGCCAGCAGTTTGGGCGAAGGCAATCAGCCCCAGCATTTT. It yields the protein CASSLGEGNQPQHF.

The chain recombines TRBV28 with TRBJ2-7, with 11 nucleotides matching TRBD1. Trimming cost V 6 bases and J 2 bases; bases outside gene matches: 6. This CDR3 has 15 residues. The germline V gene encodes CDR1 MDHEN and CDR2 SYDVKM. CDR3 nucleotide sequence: TGTGCCAGCAGCACACCGGGACAGGGGGCCTACGAGCAGTACTTC. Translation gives CASSTPGQGAYEQYF.

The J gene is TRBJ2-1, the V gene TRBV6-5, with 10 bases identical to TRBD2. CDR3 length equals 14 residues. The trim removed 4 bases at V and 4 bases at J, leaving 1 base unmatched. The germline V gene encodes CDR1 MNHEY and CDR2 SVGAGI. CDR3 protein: CASSFSGGYNEQFF. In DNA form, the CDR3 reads TGTGCCAGCAGTTTTAGCGGGGGGTACAATGAGCAGTTCTTC.

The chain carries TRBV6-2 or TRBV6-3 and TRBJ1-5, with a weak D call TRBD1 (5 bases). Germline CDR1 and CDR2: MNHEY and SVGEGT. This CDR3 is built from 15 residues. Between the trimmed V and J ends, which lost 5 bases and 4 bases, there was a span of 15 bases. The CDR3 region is CASSPGLRRNQPQHF. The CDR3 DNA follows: TGTGCCAGCAGTCCGGGACTCCGACGGAATCAGCCCCAGCATTTT.

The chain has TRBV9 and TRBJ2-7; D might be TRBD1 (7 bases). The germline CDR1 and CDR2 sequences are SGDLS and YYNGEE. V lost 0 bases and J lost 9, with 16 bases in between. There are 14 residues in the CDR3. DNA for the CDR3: TGTGCCAGCAGCGTAGATGGAGGGGGCGCCGGGCAGTACTTC. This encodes CASSVDGGGAGQYF.

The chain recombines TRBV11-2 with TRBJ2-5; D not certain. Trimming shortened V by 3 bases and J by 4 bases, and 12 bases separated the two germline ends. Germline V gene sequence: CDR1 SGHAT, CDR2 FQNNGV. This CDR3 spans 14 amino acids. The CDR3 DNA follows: TGTGCCAGCAGCTTCTTGGCTAGGAGAGAGACCCAGTACTTC. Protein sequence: CASSFLARRETQYF. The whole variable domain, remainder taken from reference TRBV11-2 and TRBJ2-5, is EAGVAQSPRYKIIEKRQSVAFWCNPISGHATLYWYQQILGQGPKLLIQFQNNGVVDDSQLPKDRFSAERLKGVDSTLKIQPAKLEDSAVYLCASSFLARRETQYFGPGTRLLVL.

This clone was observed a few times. In nucleotides, the CDR3 is TGTGCCAGCATCCGGGACAGGGAGGGGGTTCAGCATTTT. Encoded protein: CASIRDREGVQHF. The chain recombines TRBV6-5 with TRBJ1-5; TRBD1 aligns across 9 bases. The CDR3 contains 13 residues. Germline CDR1 is MNHEY and CDR2 is SVGAGI. J gave up 13 bases and V 7 bases, and 11 bases lay outside the gene matches.

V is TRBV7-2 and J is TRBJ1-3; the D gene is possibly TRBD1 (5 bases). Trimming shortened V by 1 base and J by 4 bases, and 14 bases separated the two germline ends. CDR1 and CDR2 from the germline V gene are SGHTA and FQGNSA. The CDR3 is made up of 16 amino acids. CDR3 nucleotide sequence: TGTGCCAGCAGCTTAGAGCGACAGTTCAGGGGAAACACCATATATTTT. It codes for CASSLERQFRGNTIYF.